Listed below are T cell receptor beta chains from one sample, sequenced in a study of blood T cell repertoires in COVID-19. Data came from immunoSEQ multiplex PCR; TCRdb stores just in-frame clones and leaves some out. The sample shows under 300,000 clones, 82% of them seen only once. Sample: peripheral blood. The receptors stem from a woman older than 75 with active or convalescent COVID-19. Both conserved end residues are part of each CDR3.

V: TRBV4-2; J: TRBJ1-6; CDR3: CASSQDKGANSPLHF
V: TRBV14; J: TRBJ2-6; CDR3: CASRPTLGAPGANVLTF
V: TRBV28; J: TRBJ2-1; CDR3: CASNRGGRNEQFF
V: TRBV14; J: TRBJ2-5; CDR3: CASSRWRGDQETQYF
V: TRBV6-5; J: TRBJ2-3; CDR3: CASNYRLAVQYF
V: TRBV6-6; J: TRBJ2-3; CDR3: CASSPPSGGDTDTQYF
V: TRBV6-6; J: TRBJ2-5; CDR3: CASSWGTGSDETQYF
V: TRBV5-1; J: TRBJ2-7; CDR3: CASSSFSGGDEQYF
V: TRBV7-8; J: TRBJ1-1; CDR3: CASSRTREGNTEAFF
V: TRBV6-5; J: TRBJ2-1; CDR3: CASRYRAGGSYNEQFF
V: TRBV5-1; J: TRBJ2-5; CDR3: CASSLGSQETQYF
V: TRBV18; J: TRBJ2-5; CDR3: CASSPGFLAKQETQYF
V: TRBV7-8; J: TRBJ2-2; CDR3: CASSDRRSTGELFF
V: TRBV18; J: TRBJ1-1; CDR3: CASSPPDRYTEAFF
V: TRBV6-2/TRBV6-3; J: TRBJ2-7; CDR3: CASSYVGVYEQYF
V: TRBV5-4; J: TRBJ2-5; CDR3: CASSYTGSQETQYF
V: TRBV6-6; J: TRBJ1-3; CDR3: CASSSLGGFGNTIYF
V: TRBV3-1/TRBV3-2; J: TRBJ2-3; CDR3: CASSQFNPGLAGSSTDTQYF
V: TRBV3-1/TRBV3-2; J: TRBJ1-2; CDR3: CASSQVRGWGYTF
V: TRBV2; J: TRBJ2-5; CDR3: CASSTGLQETQYF
V: TRBV3-1/TRBV3-2; J: TRBJ1-4; CDR3: CASSQESGEEKLFF
V: TRBV5-1; J: TRBJ2-5; CDR3: CASSPTVSGTQYF
V: TRBV2; J: TRBJ1-4; CDR3: CASSGQKNEKLFF
V: TRBV24-1; J: TRBJ1-5; CDR3: CATSDRSNQPQHF
V: TRBV7-2; J: TRBJ1-6; CDR3: CASSLYRDRGPFGSPLHF
V: TRBV6-1; J: TRBJ2-1; CDR3: CASSEALLAGGTYNEQFF
V: TRBV5-6; J: TRBJ2-1; CDR3: CASSPTLYNEQFF
V: TRBV5-1; J: TRBJ2-1; CDR3: CASSLAAEDEQFF
V: TRBV7-8; J: TRBJ2-1; CDR3: CASSPTSGVTYNEQFF
V: TRBV24-1; J: TRBJ1-2; CDR3: CATSDLDRDGYTF
V: TRBV7-9; J: TRBJ1-3; CDR3: CASSLDNSGNTIYF
V: TRBV24-1; J: TRBJ1-5; CDR3: CATADRGSNQPQHF
V: TRBV5-4; J: TRBJ2-7; CDR3: CASSIQGSYEQYF
V: TRBV24-1; J: TRBJ2-5; CDR3: CATSDPRGTAETQYF
V: TRBV28; J: TRBJ1-1; CDR3: CASEEDSTEAFF
V: TRBV19; J: TRBJ1-5; CDR3: CASSQGTGAGQPQHF
V: TRBV2; J: TRBJ2-7; CDR3: CASIPLAGSSYEQYF
V: TRBV11-1; J: TRBJ2-2; CDR3: CASSLQRGGPELFF
V: TRBV7-8; J: TRBJ1-4; CDR3: CASSARDRGEKLFF
V: TRBV6-1; J: TRBJ1-5; CDR3: CASSGGGWDGRNQPQHF
V: TRBV7-9; J: TRBJ1-2; CDR3: CASSPQRERRTF
V: TRBV9; J: TRBJ2-7; CDR3: CASSVGQGALDHEQYF
V: TRBV6-4; J: TRBJ2-1; CDR3: CASSVGQGPYNEQFF
V: TRBV6-6; J: TRBJ1-2; CDR3: CASSRRADDGYTF
V: TRBV5-1; J: TRBJ2-2; CDR3: CASSQGGFNWAGELFF
V: TRBV5-4; J: TRBJ2-7; CDR3: CASSLSTGGEREQYF
V: TRBV5-1; J: TRBJ2-3; CDR3: CASSPGLAKISSTDTQYF